A selection of T cell receptor beta chains follows, all from one sample in a study of cytomegalovirus exposure and HLA in healthy donors. TCRdb keeps only in-frame clones here, not all; method: immunoSEQ multiplex PCR. The sample holds 200,000 or so clones; 75% to 90% are singletons and the top ten take 1% to 1.5%. Material: PBMCs. The source is a man aged 30-40 years in good health and CMV-seronegative. CDR3s include the opening cysteine and the closing phenylalanine or tryptophan. Fields, in order: V gene, clone size, D gene, J gene, CDR3 DNA, CDR3 protein. A D gene is named only where the DNA matches it firmly. Some rows mark clone size as missing; the rest say once, few, many or name a class of expanded clone.

V gene: TRBV5-4
clone size: -
D gene: TRBD1
J gene: TRBJ2-1
CDR3 DNA: TGTGCCAGCAGCTTGGGTAGCCCGACAGGGGGCGAGAATGAGCAGTTCTTC
CDR3 protein: CASSLGSPTGGENEQFF

V gene: TRBV28
clone size: few
D gene: TRBD2
J gene: TRBJ2-5
CDR3 DNA: TGTGCCAGCAGCCACGGGACTAGCGAAGAGACCCAGTACTTC
CDR3 protein: CASSHGTSEETQYF

V gene: TRBV5-1
clone size: -
D gene: TRBD2
J gene: TRBJ2-7
CDR3 DNA: TGCGCCAGCAGTCTTTTAGCGGGAGCCCACGAGCAGTACTTC
CDR3 protein: CASSLLAGAHEQYF

V gene: TRBV6-5
clone size: -
D gene: TRBD1
J gene: TRBJ1-6
CDR3 DNA: TGTGCCAGTCAACGAGGGACAGGTTCTTCACCCCTCCACTTT
CDR3 protein: CASQRGTGSSPLHF

V gene: TRBV5-6
clone size: -
D gene: TRBD1
J gene: TRBJ2-7
CDR3 DNA: TGTGCCAGCAGCTTGTACAGGGGAGACGAGCAGTACTTC
CDR3 protein: CASSLYRGDEQYF

V gene: TRBV27
clone size: -
D gene: TRBD2
J gene: TRBJ2-3
CDR3 DNA: TGTGCCAGCAGTTTATTAGTAGGGCGGGGGGTGCGATCTGGCACAGATACGCAGTATTTT
CDR3 protein: CASSLLVGRGVRSGTDTQYF

V gene: TRBV30
clone size: -
D gene: -
J gene: TRBJ2-3
CDR3 DNA: TGTGCCTGGAGTGTAGCCGGGAGCGGCACAGATACGCAGTATTTT
CDR3 protein: CAWSVAGSGTDTQYF

V gene: TRBV6-5
clone size: -
D gene: TRBD1
J gene: TRBJ1-2
CDR3 DNA: TGTGCCAGCAGTTACTCGAGGGGGCAGTCGGAAGGCTACACCTTC
CDR3 protein: CASSYSRGQSEGYTF

V gene: TRBV11-2
clone size: -
D gene: -
J gene: TRBJ2-5
CDR3 DNA: TGTGCCAGCAGCTTGGATAGAGGAGTCGGGGAGACCCAGTACTTC
CDR3 protein: CASSLDRGVGETQYF

V gene: TRBV5-8
clone size: few
D gene: TRBD2
J gene: TRBJ2-7
CDR3 DNA: TGTGCCAGCAGCAACCTACTTTCTCCGGGACTAGCGGGACGGGAGCAGTACTTC
CDR3 protein: CASSNLLSPGLAGREQYF

V gene: TRBV7-8
clone size: once
D gene: TRBD1
J gene: TRBJ1-1
CDR3 DNA: TGTGCCAGCGTTCAGGGGGCGAGATGGGAAACTGAAGCTTTCTTT
CDR3 protein: CASVQGARWETEAFF

V gene: TRBV7-9
clone size: -
D gene: -
J gene: TRBJ1-1
CDR3 DNA: TGTGCCAGCAACTCCGTCCGGACAGAAGCTTTCTTT
CDR3 protein: CASNSVRTEAFF

V gene: TRBV29-1
clone size: -
D gene: TRBD1
J gene: TRBJ2-7
CDR3 DNA: TGCAGCGGTGTGGGTCCCTGGGACAGAACCTTTGGGCAGTACTTC
CDR3 protein: CSGVGPWDRTFGQYF

V gene: TRBV11-2
clone size: few
D gene: -
J gene: TRBJ2-5
CDR3 DNA: TGTGCCAGCAGCTTAGATCTTAGGGGCCGTGAGACCCAGTACTTC
CDR3 protein: CASSLDLRGRETQYF

V gene: TRBV7-2
clone size: few
D gene: TRBD1
J gene: TRBJ1-4
CDR3 DNA: TGTGCCAGCAGCTTATCGCAGGGGGGCGGTGAAAAACTGTTTTTT
CDR3 protein: CASSLSQGGGEKLFF

V gene: TRBV4-2
clone size: -
D gene: TRBD1
J gene: TRBJ2-7
CDR3 DNA: TGTGCCAGCAGCCAATGGGGACAGAACTACGAGCAGTACTTC
CDR3 protein: CASSQWGQNYEQYF

V gene: TRBV11-3
clone size: -
D gene: -
J gene: TRBJ2-7
CDR3 DNA: TGTGCCAGCAGCTTATCAGGGCAGTCCTACGAGCAGTACTTC
CDR3 protein: CASSLSGQSYEQYF

V gene: TRBV6-6
clone size: -
D gene: TRBD2
J gene: TRBJ2-1
CDR3 DNA: TGTGCCAGCAGTGGGGCTAGCGGGGGGGATTACAATGAGCAGTTCTTC
CDR3 protein: CASSGASGGDYNEQFF

V gene: TRBV18
clone size: -
D gene: -
J gene: TRBJ2-3
CDR3 DNA: TGTGCCAGCTCATTCACTCGCGGGCATACGCAGTATTTT
CDR3 protein: CASSFTRGHTQYF

V gene: TRBV11-2
clone size: -
D gene: TRBD1
J gene: TRBJ1-1
CDR3 DNA: TGTGCCAGCAGCTCCCAGGGGGCCCAAAACACTGAAGCTTTCTTT
CDR3 protein: CASSSQGAQNTEAFF

V gene: TRBV2
clone size: -
D gene: TRBD2
J gene: TRBJ2-3
CDR3 DNA: TGTGCCAGCAGTGGGGGGGAAGGACTAGCGGCAACTAGCACAGATACGCAGTATTTT
CDR3 protein: CASSGGEGLAATSTDTQYF

V gene: TRBV4-1
clone size: -
D gene: -
J gene: TRBJ1-1
CDR3 DNA: TGCGCCAGCAGCCAAGGACAGTGGCGGTTGAACACTGAAGCTTTCTTT
CDR3 protein: CASSQGQWRLNTEAFF

V gene: TRBV7-2
clone size: -
D gene: TRBD2
J gene: TRBJ2-1
CDR3 DNA: TGTGCCAGCAGCTTGGGACTAGACAATGAGCAGTTCTTC
CDR3 protein: CASSLGLDNEQFF

V gene: TRBV28
clone size: -
D gene: TRBD1
J gene: TRBJ2-7
CDR3 DNA: TGTGCCAGCAGTCTGCCGGGACAGGGGTCCTACGAGCAGTACTTC
CDR3 protein: CASSLPGQGSYEQYF

V gene: TRBV5-1
clone size: -
D gene: TRBD1
J gene: TRBJ2-5
CDR3 DNA: TGCGCCAGCAGCTTCAGGGGGCGAGGCGGAGAGACCCAGTACTTC
CDR3 protein: CASSFRGRGGETQYF

V gene: TRBV19
clone size: -
D gene: TRBD1
J gene: TRBJ1-1
CDR3 DNA: TGTGCCAGTAGTATGGGACAGTCAAACACTGAAGCTTTCTTT
CDR3 protein: CASSMGQSNTEAFF

V gene: TRBV6-1
clone size: few
D gene: TRBD2
J gene: TRBJ2-1
CDR3 DNA: TGTGCCAGCAGCGAGGGACTAGCGGGCCACAATGAGCAGTTCTTC
CDR3 protein: CASSEGLAGHNEQFF

V gene: TRBV14
clone size: -
D gene: -
J gene: TRBJ2-2
CDR3 DNA: TGTGCCAGCAGCCATGCGAAGGAGCTGTTTTTT
CDR3 protein: CASSHAKELFF

V gene: TRBV5-1
clone size: -
D gene: -
J gene: TRBJ1-1
CDR3 DNA: TGCGCCAGCAGCTTGGGCGGGGGCGGGGGGAACACTGAAGCTTTCTTT
CDR3 protein: CASSLGGGGGNTEAFF

V gene: TRBV9
clone size: -
D gene: TRBD1
J gene: TRBJ1-2
CDR3 DNA: TGTGCCAGCAGCGTAGAGGACAGGGGGTTGGCCCCAGGAGGCTACACCTTC
CDR3 protein: CASSVEDRGLAPGGYTF

V gene: TRBV30
clone size: -
D gene: -
J gene: TRBJ1-3
CDR3 DNA: TGTGCCTGGAGTGTTGACAGCTCCTCTGGAAACACCATATATTTT
CDR3 protein: CAWSVDSSSGNTIYF

V gene: TRBV6-5
clone size: once
D gene: -
J gene: TRBJ1-4
CDR3 DNA: TGTGCCAGCAGTTACTCGAGAGCCGGGAGAGGAGAAAAACTGTTTTTT
CDR3 protein: CASSYSRAGRGEKLFF

V gene: TRBV18
clone size: -
D gene: -
J gene: TRBJ2-1
CDR3 DNA: TGTGCCAGCTCAACAAACAGGGGGGGCACCTACAATGAGCAGTTCTTC
CDR3 protein: CASSTNRGGTYNEQFF

V gene: TRBV2
clone size: few
D gene: -
J gene: TRBJ1-3
CDR3 DNA: TGTGCCAGCAGTAAGTCGACAGCCCGAGACACCATATATTTT
CDR3 protein: CASSKSTARDTIYF

V gene: TRBV19
clone size: -
D gene: -
J gene: TRBJ1-1
CDR3 DNA: TGTGCCAGTAGTCCCCGACAGACCAGGGGTGAAGCTTTCTTT
CDR3 protein: CASSPRQTRGEAFF

V gene: TRBV6-1
clone size: few
D gene: TRBD2
J gene: TRBJ2-3
CDR3 DNA: TGTGCCAGCACTGGACTAGCATTAACAGATACGCAGTATTTT
CDR3 protein: CASTGLALTDTQYF

V gene: TRBV5-1
clone size: -
D gene: -
J gene: TRBJ2-7
CDR3 DNA: TGCGCCAGCAGCTTGGCGGGGGACCAGTACTTC
CDR3 protein: CASSLAGDQYF

V gene: TRBV27
clone size: -
D gene: -
J gene: TRBJ1-5
CDR3 DNA: TGTGCCAGCAGTTTATACCCAGGATATAGCAATCAGCCCCAGCATTTT
CDR3 protein: CASSLYPGYSNQPQHF

V gene: TRBV4-2
clone size: -
D gene: TRBD1
J gene: TRBJ1-2
CDR3 DNA: TGTGCCAGCAGCCAAGCGGGGACAGATAAGGGCTACACCTTC
CDR3 protein: CASSQAGTDKGYTF

V gene: TRBV4-1
clone size: -
D gene: TRBD1
J gene: TRBJ1-1
CDR3 DNA: TGCGCCAGCAGCCCAGGGGGCTCCACTGAAGCTTTCTTT
CDR3 protein: CASSPGGSTEAFF

V gene: TRBV30
clone size: -
D gene: -
J gene: TRBJ2-7
CDR3 DNA: TGTGCCTGGAGTGCCCGAACTGGGAGGTCCTACGAGCAGTACTTC
CDR3 protein: CAWSARTGRSYEQYF

V gene: TRBV19
clone size: -
D gene: -
J gene: TRBJ2-3
CDR3 DNA: TGTGCCAGTAATATAGGGGCAGGGGTGACAGATACGCAGTATTTT
CDR3 protein: CASNIGAGVTDTQYF

V gene: TRBV28
clone size: -
D gene: TRBD1
J gene: TRBJ1-1
CDR3 DNA: TGTGCCAGCAGTGAGGGACAGGGCCGCACTGAAGCTTTCTTT
CDR3 protein: CASSEGQGRTEAFF

V gene: TRBV5-1
clone size: -
D gene: -
J gene: TRBJ2-5
CDR3 DNA: TGCGCCAGCAGCTTGGGGCATGGCGAGACCCAGTACTTC
CDR3 protein: CASSLGHGETQYF

V gene: TRBV4-1
clone size: -
D gene: -
J gene: TRBJ1-1
CDR3 DNA: TGCGCCAGCAGCCTAAAAACTCCCCCGATGAACACTGAAGCTTTCTTT
CDR3 protein: CASSLKTPPMNTEAFF

V gene: TRBV4-2
clone size: -
D gene: TRBD1
J gene: TRBJ2-1
CDR3 DNA: TGTGCCAGCAGCCAAGCGACGGGACAGGGGGGGAATGAGCAGTTCTTC
CDR3 protein: CASSQATGQGGNEQFF

V gene: TRBV28
clone size: few
D gene: TRBD1
J gene: TRBJ1-6
CDR3 DNA: TGTGCCAGCAGAGAGACAGGGAGGTTTAATTCACCCCTCCACTTT
CDR3 protein: CASRETGRFNSPLHF

V gene: TRBV19
clone size: -
D gene: -
J gene: TRBJ2-3
CDR3 DNA: TGTGCCAGTAGAGATGGACAGCCGGGCACAGATACGCAGTATTTT
CDR3 protein: CASRDGQPGTDTQYF

V gene: TRBV25-1
clone size: -
D gene: -
J gene: TRBJ1-1
CDR3 DNA: TGTGCCAGCAGTTGGGGCAAAGAAGCTTTCTTT
CDR3 protein: CASSWGKEAFF

V gene: TRBV7-9
clone size: -
D gene: TRBD1
J gene: TRBJ2-2
CDR3 DNA: TGTGCCAGCAGACCGAAGACAGGGGCCGCCGGGGAGCTGTTTTTT
CDR3 protein: CASRPKTGAAGELFF

V gene: TRBV7-2
clone size: -
D gene: -
J gene: TRBJ2-5
CDR3 DNA: TGTGCCAGCAGCACTACGACAGCAAAGACCCAGTACTTC
CDR3 protein: CASSTTTAKTQYF

V gene: TRBV12-5
clone size: once
D gene: -
J gene: TRBJ1-6
CDR3 DNA: TGTGCTAGTGCCCAGCAGGGCGCGAGTTCACCCCTCCACTTT
CDR3 protein: CASAQQGASSPLHF

V gene: TRBV6-4
clone size: -
D gene: -
J gene: TRBJ1-5
CDR3 DNA: TGTGCCAGCAGTTCCCGGGCAGGGCCTCAGCCCCAGCATTTT
CDR3 protein: CASSSRAGPQPQHF

V gene: TRBV6-5
clone size: -
D gene: -
J gene: TRBJ1-1
CDR3 DNA: TGTGCCAGCAGACGACTGCAGGGTGAAGCTTTCTTT
CDR3 protein: CASRRLQGEAFF